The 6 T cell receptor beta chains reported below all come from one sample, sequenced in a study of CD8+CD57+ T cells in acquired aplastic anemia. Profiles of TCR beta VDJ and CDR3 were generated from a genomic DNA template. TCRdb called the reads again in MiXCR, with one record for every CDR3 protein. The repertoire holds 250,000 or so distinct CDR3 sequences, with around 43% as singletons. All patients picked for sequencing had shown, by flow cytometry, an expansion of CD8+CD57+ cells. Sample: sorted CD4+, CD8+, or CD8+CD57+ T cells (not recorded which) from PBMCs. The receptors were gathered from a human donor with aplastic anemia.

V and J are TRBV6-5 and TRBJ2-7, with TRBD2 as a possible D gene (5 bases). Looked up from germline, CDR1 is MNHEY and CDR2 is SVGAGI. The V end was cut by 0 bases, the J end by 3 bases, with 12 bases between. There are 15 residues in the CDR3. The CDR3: CASSYSPGMNYEQYF. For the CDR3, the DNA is TGTGCCAGCAGTTACTCGCCGGGGATGAACTACGAGCAGTACTTC.

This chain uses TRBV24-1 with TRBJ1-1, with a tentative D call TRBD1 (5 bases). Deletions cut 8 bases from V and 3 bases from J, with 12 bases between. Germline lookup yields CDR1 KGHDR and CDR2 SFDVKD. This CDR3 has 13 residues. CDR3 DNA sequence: TGTGCCACCACCGAGGGGAGGTACACTGAAGCTTTCTTT. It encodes CATTEGRYTEAFF.

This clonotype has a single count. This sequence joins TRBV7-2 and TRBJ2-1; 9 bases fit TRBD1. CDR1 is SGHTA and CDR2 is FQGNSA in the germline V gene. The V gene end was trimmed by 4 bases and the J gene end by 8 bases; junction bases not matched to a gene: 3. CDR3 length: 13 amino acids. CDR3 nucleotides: TGTGCCAGCAGCTCACGGACAGGGGATGAGCAGTTCTTC. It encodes CASSSRTGDEQFF.

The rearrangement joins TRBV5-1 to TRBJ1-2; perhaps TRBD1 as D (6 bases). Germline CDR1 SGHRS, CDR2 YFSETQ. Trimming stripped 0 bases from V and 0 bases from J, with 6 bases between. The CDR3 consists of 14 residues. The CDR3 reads CASSLGGPNYGYTF. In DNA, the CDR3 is TGCGCCAGCAGCTTGGGGGGGCCTAACTATGGCTACACCTTC.

The CDR3: CASSDTTNEQFF. CDR3 bases: TGTGCCAGCAGCGACACCACGAATGAGCAGTTCTTC. The V and J genes are TRBV25-1 and TRBJ2-1; D is unresolved. Trimming shortened V by 6 bases and J by 7 bases, and 10 bases separated the two germline ends. In germline, CDR1 is MGHDK, CDR2 SYGVNS. This CDR3 region has 12 residues.

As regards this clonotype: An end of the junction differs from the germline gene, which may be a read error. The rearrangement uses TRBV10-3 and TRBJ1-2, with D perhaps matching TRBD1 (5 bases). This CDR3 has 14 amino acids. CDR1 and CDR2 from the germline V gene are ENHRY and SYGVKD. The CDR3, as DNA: TGTGCCATCCGTGATTTGGGGCAGCAATATGGCTACACCTTC. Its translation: CAIRDLGQQYGYTF.